What follows is one T cell receptor (beta chain) and its context. The protocol was immunoSEQ multiplex PCR, while the TCRdb copy is restricted to in-frame clones and leaves out a portion. Here the sample spans approximately 120,000 clones, around 81% being singletons. The record originates from a study of blood T cell repertoires in COVID-19. Germline loops: CDR1 ENHRY, CDR2 SYGVKD. The CDR3 covers 13 residues. V was cut by 0 bases and J by 9 bases, with 9 bases left in between. The source is a woman aged 45-59 years with acute or convalescent COVID-19. The rearrangement links TRBV10-3 to TRBJ2-1, with a possible D match to TRBD2 (5 bases). The sequenced material came from peripheral blood. For the CDR3, the DNA is TGTGCCATCAGTGAGTCACGAGGGAGTGAGCAGTTCTTC. Translating gives CAISESRGSEQFF.